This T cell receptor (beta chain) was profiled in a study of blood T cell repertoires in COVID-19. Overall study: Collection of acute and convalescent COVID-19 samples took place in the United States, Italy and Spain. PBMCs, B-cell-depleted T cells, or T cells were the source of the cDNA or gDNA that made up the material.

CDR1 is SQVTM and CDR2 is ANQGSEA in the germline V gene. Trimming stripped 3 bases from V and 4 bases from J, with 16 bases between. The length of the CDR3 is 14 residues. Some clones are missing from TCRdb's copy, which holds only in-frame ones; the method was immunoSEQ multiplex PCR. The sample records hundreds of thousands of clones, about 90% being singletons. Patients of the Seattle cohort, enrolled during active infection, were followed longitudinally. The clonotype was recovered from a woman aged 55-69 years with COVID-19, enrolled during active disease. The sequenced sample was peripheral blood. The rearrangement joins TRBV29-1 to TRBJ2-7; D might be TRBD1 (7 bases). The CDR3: CSVDRGLGGYEQYF. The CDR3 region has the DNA TGCAGCGTTGACAGGGGGTTGGGGGGTTACGAGCAGTACTTC.